Listed below are T cell receptor beta chains from one sample, sequenced in a study of OX40 agonist ivuxolimab in advanced cancers. Assay used: immunoSEQ multiplex PCR; TCRdb lists only in-frame clones, some missing. The sample lists about 45,000 clones, around 83% seen once, with roughly 2.6% in the top ten. The material sequenced was CD4+ or CD8+ T cells sorted from blood, taken in a trial of the OX40 agonist ivuxolimab. Source of these receptors: an adult with an advanced solid tumor such as melanoma, head and neck, liver or kidney cancer. Both conserved end residues are part of each CDR3. Fields, in order: V gene, CDR3 protein.

>TRBV21-1
CASSPRELENTEAFF
>TRBV5-1
CASSSSESSGNTIYF
>TRBV5-1
CASSLGPGGNEQFF
>TRBV5-1
CASSLRAGNTGELFF
>TRBV5-6
CASSPPGQATNEKLFF
>TRBV5-1
CASSSRQGATEAFF
>TRBV7-2
CASSSGRRGNTEAFF
>TRBV7-9
CASSPTGQNIQYF
>TRBV6-5
CASSPRDTQYF
>TRBV30
CAWRKEANNEQFF
>TRBV10-3
CAISGGQDNSGNTIYF
>TRBV6-1
CASSEVTGNYGYTF
>TRBV11-2
CASRAPKGNTIYF
>TRBV28
CASSLSRGRYAEAFF
>TRBV6-5
CAHSSGLAGVQYF
>TRBV10-2
CASRTLSYEQYF
>TRBV5-8
CASSYRSTEAFF
>TRBV11-2
CASSLGTVNTGELFF
>TRBV2
CASDAGGNNQPQHF
>TRBV27
CASSLPTLDGFTDTQYF
>TRBV21-1
CASSNGDYYGYTF
>TRBV27
CASSLYRRGEDYELFF
>TRBV5-1
CASTVAGGPTETQYF
>TRBV5-1
CASSLESGMSYTF
>TRBV6-5
CASSYSSRGELFF
>TRBV7-2
CASSYRKTDTQYF
>TRBV9
CASSGGLAGEKELFF
>TRBV6-6
CASEQGYTGELFF
>TRBV6-5
CASSYFPGTGYGYTF
>TRBV7-2
CASSPDRGYEQYF
>TRBV4-2
CASSHQESGYTF
>TRBV14
CASSQAKLGETQYF
>TRBV7-9
CASSFDNEQFF
>TRBV6-5
CASLSSGGPHEQYF
>TRBV6-5
CASSFSQTGSTEAFF
>TRBV5-1
CASSLRASGGSTDTQYF
>TRBV29-1
CSVAGTVYEQYF
>TRBV5-6
CASSSTGGYTGELFF
>TRBV19
CASAGTGPGEQYF
>TRBV9
CASSETGRPLNTEAFF
>TRBV19
CASLYPDTGELFF